This TCR beta chain was identified in a study of a mutant IDH1 vaccine in newly diagnosed glioma listed by TCRdb under 2021. For the wider study: Across visits V03 through V10, patients got a total of eight vaccinations, given in weeks 1, 3, 5, 7, 11, 15, 19 and 23. Peripheral blood was collected at six visits: V03 (baseline), V05, V07, V10, V12 and V13. Vaccination began 4-6 weeks after radiotherapy alone, or alongside temozolomide cycles in the chemotherapy-containing groups. Of the approximately 30 treated patients, roughly 60% were male and 37.5% were female, and the mean age was approximately 40 years. For exploratory analyses, approximately 25 treated patients had longitudinal TCRB deep sequencing done wherever samples were available. Before enrollment, most patients had been given radiochemotherapy with temozolomide as standard therapy, while the rest had received either radiotherapy alone or temozolomide alone.

Taken from the germline V gene, the CDR1 and CDR2 loops are SGHDT and YYEEEE. Trimming costs V 3 bases and J 3 bases, and their ends lie 12 bases apart. Spanning cysteine to phenylalanine, the CDR3 consists of 15 amino acids. Only the CDR3 DNA stays, 45 bases, in frame from base 1. The library was produced with the immunoSEQ multiplex PCR assay. Rearranged TCR beta chain sequences were amplified with the hsTCRB Kit following the manufacturer's protocol. Sequencing of TCRB libraries was carried out on an Illumina MiSeq. Turning to the authors' computational methods: The kit vendor's proprietary platform handled demultiplexing, trimming and gene mapping. This immuneACCESS table, as held by TCRdb, lists in-frame sequences with V and J called but not all clones. Of the missing ones, under half trace to an unresolved V gene in checked studies; the others have no known cause. V and J calls and clone size are as listed in that table; D and trimming were resolved from the DNA. This sample has roughly 34,000 clones in its table, and about four fifths of those were observed once. The leading ten clones occupy around 10% of the sample.

Paper-wide results and their limitations: PBMC samples for TCRB deep sequencing were selected based on availability. Across multiple MHC alleles, vaccine-induced immune responses were seen in approximately 93% of patients. Changes in the top peripheral T cell clonotypes picked up by TCRB sequencing did not appear to be linked to pseudoprogression. According to the authors, sample limitations meant that analyses of patient blood samples could not be reproduced.

Concerning this clone: Its cognate antigen has yet to be identified. No per-base quality is available; no much larger clone lies one base away.

This specimen's time point label, interpreted: week 5, during vaccination. A 20-mer mutant IDH1 peptide at 300 micrograms in Montanide made up each vaccine dose, which was injected subcutaneously together with topical imiquimod. The donors had newly diagnosed IDH1-mutant astrocytomas of WHO grade 3 or 4 that showed loss of nuclear ATRX. The samples were drawn from NOA16, a multicentre, single-arm, open-label phase I trial in Germany that tested a mutant IDH1 peptide vaccine in humans for the first time. Genomic DNA for TCRB sequencing was extracted from EDTA blood using the DNeasy Blood and Tissue Kit.

The specimen comprised PBMCs, sampled from a glioma patient whose treatment included an IDH1 peptide vaccine. The chain joins TRBV5-6 to TRBJ1-4; no D segment can be confidently identified. The clonotype was recovered from a man aged 50 to 60 with glioma. The nucleotide sequence reads as follows: TGTGCCAGCAGCTCGATAAGACAAGCTAATGAAAAACTGTTTTTT. This translates into CASSSIRQANEKLFF.